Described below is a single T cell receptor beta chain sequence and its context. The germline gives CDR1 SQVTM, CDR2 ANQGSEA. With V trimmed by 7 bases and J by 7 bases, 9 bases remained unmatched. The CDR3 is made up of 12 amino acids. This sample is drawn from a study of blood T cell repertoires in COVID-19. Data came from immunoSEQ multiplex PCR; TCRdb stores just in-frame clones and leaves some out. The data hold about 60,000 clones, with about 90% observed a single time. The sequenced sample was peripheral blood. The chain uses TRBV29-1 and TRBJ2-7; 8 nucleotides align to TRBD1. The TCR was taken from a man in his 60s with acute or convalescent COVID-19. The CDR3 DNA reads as TGCAGCGCTCTCCATGGACAGGGAGAGCAGTACTTC. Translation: CSALHGQGEQYF.